The clone carrying this T cell receptor beta chain turned up a few times. Authors' methods: Cell counts per sample came from amplifying reference gene primers. Profiling relied on immunoSEQ multiplex PCR, and the TCRdb table lists in-frame clones only, not all of them. V, J and clone size were drawn from that table, and D and trimming were deduced from the DNA. The sample consists of about 160,000 clones, over 70% of them appearing once. This specimen comes from a study of blood T cell repertoires in COVID-19. Germline V gene lookup returns CDR1 KGHSH and CDR2 LQKENI. CDR3 length equals 15 residues. V lost 3 bases to trimming and J lost 5 bases; unmatched junction nucleotides: 8. Symptom resolution, clearance, or two negative PCRs marked the recovered donors of Cohort 3.

Sequences were obtained from PBMCs or T cells enriched from blood (not recorded which). The receptor's source is a woman aged 60-70 years who had recovered from COVID-19. This chain links TRBV18 with TRBJ2-7, with 9 bases fitting TRBD1. The CDR3 DNA is TGTGCCAGCTCACCTTTTGGGACAGGGAGCGACGAGCAGTACTTC. Translation gives CASSPFGTGSDEQYF.